This entry is about one TCR beta chain. Assay used: immunoSEQ multiplex PCR; TCRdb lists only in-frame clones, some missing. Counted here are around 170,000 clones, approximately 87% occurring once; the ten biggest clones make up approximately 4%. The sample comes from a study of blood T cell repertoires in COVID-19. Study details: The analysed material was cDNA or gDNA that came from T cells, B-cell-depleted T cells, or PBMCs.

V lost 4 bases and J lost 1, with 11 bases in between. Germline CDR1 reads SGHRS; CDR2 reads YFSETQ. The CDR3 extends over 14 amino acids. V gene TRBV5-1 combines with J gene TRBJ1-1; D unresolved. The sequence came from a woman aged 70-85 years with acute or convalescent COVID-19. What was sequenced was peripheral blood. CDR3 protein: CASSPYSGNTEAFF. In DNA, the CDR3 is TGCGCCAGCAGCCCCTACAGTGGGAACACTGAAGCTTTCTTT. The entire variable domain, with the rest obtained from reference TRBV5-1 and TRBJ1-1, is as follows: KAGVTQTPRYLIKTRGQQVTLSCSPISGHRSVSWYQQTPGQGLQFLFEYFSETQRNKGNFPGRFSGRQFSNSRSEMNVSTLELGDSALYLCASSPYSGNTEAFFGQGTRLTVV.